The clone carrying this T cell receptor (beta chain) came up many times. As yet, its antigen is unknown. A J-beta primer mix and a sample-barcoded 5' primer were used in a second PCR of about 7 to 12 cycles. MiXCR, run by TCRdb on the 5' RACE reads, gives a single entry per CDR3 protein. The sample has 1.5 million to 2 million distinct CDR3 sequences, 28% seen once. This sample was taken from a study of blood T cells in healthy people across ages. Findings and caveats of the study: It was not known whether donors were CMV positive (a possible confounder of expanded clonotype changes).

The specimen sequenced was blood. This TCR came from a woman aged 25-40 years in good health.

The CDR3 loop reads CASSPGLAGPTGQYF. The CDR3, as DNA: TGTGCCAGCAGCCCCGGACTAGCGGGGCCGACAGGACAGTATTTT. V usage is TRBV7-2 and J usage is TRBJ2-3; 12 bases align to TRBD2. Germline V CDR1 and CDR2: SGHTA, FQGNSA. V shed 5 bases and J 12 bases; nucleotides not matched to a gene: 12. The CDR3 is 15 amino acids.